The entry that follows covers one TCR beta chain sequence. Its antigen is still unknown. Germline lookup yields CDR1 SEHNR and CDR2 FQNEAQ (reference sequence). Trimming left V 5 bases short and J 3 bases short, with 17 bases between. CDR3 length: 16 amino acids. This record comes from a study of blood T cells in healthy people across ages. Staff drew 8 to 10 milliliters of peripheral blood from each donor. For the second PCR, which ran for about 7 to 11 cycles, a sample-barcoded 5' primer and a J-beta primer mix were used. The template-switch adaptor was a 5' adaptor with 12 random nucleotides. It tagged each cDNA molecule. TCRdb redid the calling of the 5' RACE reads with MiXCR, one entry per CDR3 protein. In the table there are hundreds of thousands of distinct CDR3 sequences, roughly 50% of which are singletons. Study results and caveats: Getting older went along with TCR beta diversity per million T cells dropping roughly linearly.

This receptor was identified in a middle-aged man in good health. Source material: blood. The chain has TRBV7-9 and TRBJ2-1; either TRBD1 or TRBD2 may fit D (6 bases each). The CDR3 reads CASSALGGTNYNEQFF. CDR3 DNA sequence: TGTGCCAGCAGCGCCCTAGGGGGGACGAACTACAATGAGCAGTTCTTC.